These 14 T cell receptor beta chains were sequenced from one sample in a study of a mutant IDH1 vaccine in newly diagnosed glioma. Assay used: immunoSEQ multiplex PCR; TCRdb lists only in-frame clones, some missing. The data hold fewer than 35,000 clones, with around 81% observed a single time. Their specific antigens are unknown. Noted time point: week 47, end of study. The vaccine gave 300 ug of a 20-mer mutant IDH1 peptide subcutaneously per dose. Material: PBMCs, obtained from a glioma patient whose treatment included an IDH1 peptide vaccine. These receptor sequences come from a man between 25 and 39 years old with glioma.

The chain recombines TRBV19 with TRBJ1-5; D remains ambiguous. V was shortened by 9 bases and J by 4 bases, with 4 bases between the two germline ends. CDR1 is LNHDA, CDR2 SQIVND, per germline (reference sequence). The CDR3 runs 10 residues. CDR3 bases: TGTGCCAGAGTAAATCAGCCCCAGCATTTT. As protein: CARVNQPQHF.

The genes are TRBV14 and TRBJ1-1; a possible D gene is TRBD1 (5 bases). The V gene's germline CDR1 is SGHDN and CDR2 FVKESK. The CDR3 covers 14 residues. Trimming removed 4 bases at V and 0 bases at J, with 9 bases between. The DNA for the CDR3 is TGTGCCAGCAGCCCAAACAGGATGAACACTGAAGCTTTCTTT. It is translated as CASSPNRMNTEAFF.

The chain is built from TRBV19 and TRBJ1-1, with D perhaps TRBD1 (6 bases). The germline V and J ends were trimmed by 10 bases and 4 bases, with 16 bases remaining between them. CDR3 length: 13 amino acids. CDR1 and CDR2 from the germline V gene are LNHDA and SQIVND (reference sequence). The CDR3 protein is CATRTGIGTEAFF. The CDR3 DNA follows: TGTGCCACCAGAACAGGGATTGGCACTGAAGCTTTCTTT.

In its sample, this clone was seen once. The chain combines TRBV5-5 with TRBJ2-3; possible D gene TRBD1, 6 bases. CDR3 length: 15 amino acids. Trimming pared 4 bases from V and 0 bases from J, leaving 12 bases between. Germline CDR1 is SGHKS and CDR2 is YYEKEE (reference sequence). The CDR3 is CASSGTSTSTDTQYF. CDR3 coding DNA: TGTGCCAGCAGCGGGACATCGACTAGCACAGATACGCAGTATTTT.

The J gene is TRBJ1-2, the V gene TRBV7-9; D possibly corresponds to TRBD1 (5 bases). The ends were cut back, 5 bases at V and 5 bases at J, with 15 bases in the middle. This CDR3 has 14 residues. The germline V gene has CDR1 SEHNR and CDR2 FQNEAQ (reference sequence). The CDR3 nucleotides are TGTGCCAGCAGCCTATCCGGGACGGATTATGGCTACACCTTC. Its protein product is CASSLSGTDYGYTF.

The CDR3 DNA is TGTGCCTGGAGTGTCAGGGCCGGGGAGCTGTTTTTT. This encodes CAWSVRAGELFF. V and J are TRBV30 and TRBJ2-2, with a tentative D call TRBD1 (5 bases). V lost 0 bases to trimming and J lost 6 bases, with 5 bases between them. Germline V gene data show CDR1 as GTSNPN and CDR2 as SVGIG (reference sequence). CDR3 length: 12 amino acids.

V is TRBV5-1 and J is TRBJ1-2, with 8 bases lining up with TRBD1. The V segment lost 4 bases and the J segment 5 bases; nucleotides outside the gene matches: 13. The CDR3 extends over 16 amino acids. Germline V gene lookup returns CDR1 SGHRS and CDR2 YFSETQ. CDR3 sequence: CASSLSDTTGVYGYTF. The CDR3 region has the DNA TGCGCCAGCAGCCTTTCGGATACGACAGGGGTTTATGGCTACACCTTC.

This sequence joins TRBV7-3 and TRBJ2-1; 10 nucleotides align to TRBD1. CDR1 and CDR2 (germline): SGHTA, FQGTGA. The CDR3 spans 18 residues. V dropped 2 bases and J dropped 9; count of bases not matched to a gene: 16. The CDR3 loop is CASSLWVYGTGDGSEQFF. The CDR3 DNA reads as TGTGCCAGCAGCTTATGGGTGTATGGGACAGGGGATGGGAGTGAGCAGTTCTTC.

The chain uses TRBV28 and TRBJ1-5; unclear D gene. Germline V gives CDR1 MDHEN, CDR2 SYDVKM. CDR3 size: 14 residues. The V gene lost 5 bases and the J gene lost 1 base, with 9 bases spanning the gap. CDR3 DNA: TGTGCCAGCAGTCTAGGGATGAGCAATCAGCCCCAGCATTTT. The encoded protein is CASSLGMSNQPQHF.

V and J are TRBV5-1 and TRBJ2-3, with D hard to call. The CDR3 sequence is 13 residues long. Trimming stripped 2 bases from V and 0 bases from J, with 4 bases between. Germline CDR1 reads SGHRS; CDR2 reads YFSETQ. This chain's CDR3 is CASSFFSTDTQYF. Here the CDR3 DNA reads TGCGCCAGCAGCTTTTTCAGCACAGATACGCAGTATTTT.

CDR3 DNA: TGTGCCAGCAGTGAGGGACTAGCGTCTACCTACGAGCAGTACTTC. Its translation: CASSEGLASTYEQYF. The gene calls are TRBV6-1 and TRBJ2-7, with TRBD2 matching over 10 bases. The CDR3 contains 15 residues. V shed 3 bases, J shed 2 bases, and the junction held 4 bases outside the gene matches. Germline lookup yields CDR1 MNHNS and CDR2 SASEGT.

The V call is TRBV19, the J call TRBJ1-1; D ambiguous. The V end was cut by 3 bases, the J end by 0 bases, with 14 bases between. CDR1 LNHDA and CDR2 SQIVND come from the germline V gene (reference sequence). CDR3 length equals 16 residues. DNA for the CDR3: TGTGCCAGTAGTATCAGTGAACTTCATATGAACACTGAAGCTTTCTTT. This gives the protein CASSISELHMNTEAFF.

Turning to this clone: Germline and junction disagree at one end, which may indicate a read error. The V and J genes are TRBV28 and TRBJ1-2, with a possible D match to TRBD1 (5 bases). The CDR3 spans 13 residues. Germline V gene lookup returns CDR1 MDHEN and CDR2 SYDVKM. This chain's CDR3 is CATSGGVGYGYTF. The CDR3 coding sequence is TGTGCCACCAGTGGAGGGGTAGGCTATGGCTACACCTTC.

This clone occurred once. This chain connects TRBV7-2 to TRBJ1-5; no definite D call. The CDR3 extends over 14 amino acids. Trimming shortened V by 5 bases and J by 4 bases, and 12 bases separated the two germline ends. Germline CDR1 and CDR2: SGHTA and FQGNSA. CDR3 in DNA: TGTGCCAGCAGCGTGCCGGGTCGAAATCAGCCCCAGCATTTT. Amino acid sequence: CASSVPGRNQPQHF.